The present T cell receptor beta chain was sequenced within a study of long-term antiretroviral therapy in people with HIV. CDR3 length equals 14 residues. CDR1 SNHLY and CDR2 FYNNEI come from the germline V gene. Unmatched junction bases numbered 5, after V lost 7 bases and J lost 8 bases. Investigators performed immunoSEQ version v3.0 at survey level. Sequencing used immunoSEQ multiplex PCR; TCRdb keeps in-frame clones, though not all of them. Of 9,500 to 11,000 clones listed, around three quarters are singletons. In the case of this clone: Its antigen is not known.

Findings and limits, study-wide: ART was followed by higher diversity that remained below transplant donor controls. Investigators report no available data on ART adherence, viral resistance or therapy changes.

The chain recombines TRBV2 with TRBJ2-1; 13 nucleotides line up with TRBD2. The source was unsorted PBMCs, collected at the start of antiretroviral therapy, before treatment. The TCR originated in a man aged 25 to 40 with HIV. CDR3 in DNA: TGTGCCAGCACCGGGACTAGCGGGGTAGATGAGCAGTTCTTC. Protein product: CASTGTSGVDEQFF.